The present T cell receptor beta chain was sequenced within a study of T cells in Graves' hyperthyroidism and ophthalmopathy. General study findings and limits: Peripheral blood also featured most of the thyroid clonotypes expanded above 0.001.

V was clipped by 1 base and J by 6 bases; unmatched bases: 14. Germline lookup yields CDR1 MNHEY and CDR2 SVGEGT. The CDR3 is 18 amino acids. Orbital computed tomography and thyroid ultrasound, together with serum TRAb and thyroxine and clinical symptoms, were used for diagnoses. RNA transcripts were the template for amplifying TCR beta CDR3 regions. Initially, a first-round RT-PCR of the TCR CDR3 employed the HTBI primer set. TCRdb reanalysed the multiplex PCR reads using MiXCR and keeps one entry per CDR3 protein. Of 620,000 or so distinct CDR3 sequences listed, around 15% are singletons. Regarding this clonotype: Its antigen is not identified.

This sequence originates from a woman between 45 and 65 years old with Graves' ophthalmopathy. J is TRBJ2-3 and V is TRBV6-2 or TRBV6-3, with 9 positions matching TRBD2. The sequencing sample was made of blood. CDR3 sequence (DNA): TGTGCCAGCAGTTACTGGGGTGATAGCGGGAGTTCGGGGGATACGCAGTATTTT. The encoded protein is CASSYWGDSGSSGDTQYF.